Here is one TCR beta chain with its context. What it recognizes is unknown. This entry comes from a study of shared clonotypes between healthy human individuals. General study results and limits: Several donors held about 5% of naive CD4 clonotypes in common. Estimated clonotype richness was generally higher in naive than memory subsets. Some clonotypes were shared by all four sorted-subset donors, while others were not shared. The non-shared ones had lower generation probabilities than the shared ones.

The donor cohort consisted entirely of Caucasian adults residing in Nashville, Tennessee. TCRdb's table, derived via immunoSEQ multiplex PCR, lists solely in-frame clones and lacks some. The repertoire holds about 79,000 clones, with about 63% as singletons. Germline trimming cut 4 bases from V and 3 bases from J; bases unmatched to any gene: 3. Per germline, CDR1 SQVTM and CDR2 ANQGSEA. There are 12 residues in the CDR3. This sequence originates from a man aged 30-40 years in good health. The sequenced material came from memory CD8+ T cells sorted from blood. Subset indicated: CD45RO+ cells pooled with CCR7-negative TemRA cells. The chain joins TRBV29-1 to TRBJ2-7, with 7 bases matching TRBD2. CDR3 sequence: CSVAASGYEQYF. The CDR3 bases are TGCAGCGTTGCGGCTAGCGGCTACGAGCAGTACTTC.